This T cell receptor (beta chain) derives from a study of breast tumors, draining lymph nodes, adjacent tissues. Samples came from axillary lymph nodes draining the breast cancer. The V gene lost 5 bases and the J gene lost 7 bases, with 18 bases spanning the gap. This CDR3 is built from 14 residues. CDR1 is LNHDA and CDR2 is SQIVND in the germline V gene (reference sequence). Note on this clonotype: Antigen: not known.

TCRdb re-derived calls from the multiplex PCR reads in MiXCR, one entry per CDR3 protein. The sample carries approximately 100,000 distinct CDR3 sequences, about 29% recorded once. General observations from the study: Tumors had less TCR diversity than lymph nodes, more than nontumor tissue.

This chain joins TRBV19 and TRBJ2-7; D might be TRBD1 or TRBD2, each matching 5 bases. The receptor comes from a female donor with breast cancer. Some clones in this sample may be carry-over from other donors' samples. Specimen: axillary lymph node tissue. Written as DNA, the CDR3 is TGTGCCAGTAGTCGCCCGGGGCCCTCGGGGGAGCAGTACTTC. Translation gives CASSRPGPSGEQYF.